Below are 9 T cell receptor beta chains sequenced from a single sample in a study of shared T cell receptors in the human thymus. The method was immunoSEQ multiplex PCR; TCRdb's version includes in-frame clones alone and lacks a portion of them. The data hold over 60,000 clones, with 90% to 95% observed a single time. Input material: thymocytes. These receptors came from a human donor.

The chain links TRBV27 to TRBJ2-5, with TRBD2 as a possible D gene (5 bases). CDR3 size: 15 residues. The ends were cut back, 2 bases at V and 5 bases at J, with 15 bases in the middle. Per germline, CDR1 MNHEY and CDR2 SMNVEV (reference sequence). The DNA of the CDR3 is TGTGCCAGCAGTTTAACTAGAACGGACCTGGAGACCCAGTACTTC. It yields the protein CASSLTRTDLETQYF.

The rearrangement joins TRBV5-1 to TRBJ2-7, with D tentatively TRBD1 or TRBD2 (5 bases each). Germline CDR1 reads SGHRS; CDR2 reads YFSETQ. This CDR3 contains 18 residues. Trimming pared 4 bases from V and 3 bases from J, leaving 26 bases between. CDR3 in amino acids: CASSSIVPRDGQNYEQYF. The CDR3 nucleotides are TGCGCCAGCAGCAGTATTGTACCCCGGGACGGCCAAAACTACGAGCAGTACTTC.

This clone has a single count. J is TRBJ2-5 and V is TRBV7-9; D may be TRBD1 (6 bases). Germline values: CDR1 SEHNR, CDR2 FQNEAQ (reference sequence). This CDR3 has 13 residues. With 1 base removed from V and 7 bases from J, the gap between germline ends came to 10 bases. CDR3 nucleotide sequence: TGTGCCAGCAGCTTAGACAGGGTAGCGACCCAGTACTTC. This encodes CASSLDRVATQYF.

This chain uses TRBV7-2 with TRBJ2-4; 9 bases align to TRBD1. J lost 1 base, V lost 4 bases, and 11 bases had no gene match. Germline assignment: CDR1 SGHTA and CDR2 FQGNSA. CDR3 length: 18 residues. The DNA for the CDR3 is TGTGCCAGCAGCTCCCGGGACAGGGATCGATGGGCCAAAAACATTCAGTACTTC. Amino acids: CASSSRDRDRWAKNIQYF.

The V and J genes are TRBV6-5 and TRBJ2-2, with 7 bases fitting TRBD1. The CDR3 is made up of 15 amino acids. The germline V gene encodes CDR1 MNHEY and CDR2 SVGAGI. V lost 5 bases to trimming and J lost 0 bases; unmatched junction nucleotides: 3. This CDR3 is CASSPGTANTGELFF. The CDR3 nucleotides read TGTGCCAGCAGTCCCGGGACAGCGAACACCGGGGAGCTGTTTTTT.

The J gene is TRBJ2-3, the V gene TRBV19; D remains ambiguous. Trimming removed 2 bases from V and 2 bases from J, with 8 bases in between. The germline V gene encodes CDR1 LNHDA and CDR2 SQIVND (reference sequence). This CDR3 has 14 residues. The CDR3 DNA follows: TGTGCCAGTAGTATACCCCAGCACACAGATACGCAGTATTTT. This gives the protein CASSIPQHTDTQYF.

This clone was counted only a few times. V usage is TRBV28 and J usage is TRBJ1-5, with D possibly matching TRBD1 (6 bases). The CDR3 is 15 amino acids. Trimming left V 3 bases short and J 6 bases short, with 15 bases between. Germline CDR1 MDHEN, CDR2 SYDVKM. CDR3 sequence (DNA): TGTGCCAGCAGTTTGTGGCAGGGGAGGTTTCAGCCCCAGCATTTT. Encoded protein: CASSLWQGRFQPQHF.

This sequence joins TRBV28 and TRBJ2-1; 10 bases line up with TRBD2. J lost 6 bases, V lost 7 bases, and 15 bases had no gene match. Germline assignment: CDR1 MDHEN and CDR2 SYDVKM. CDR3 length: 17 amino acids. CDR3: CASTQDSTAGGLNEQFF. The DNA for the CDR3 is TGTGCCAGCACCCAGGATTCTACAGCGGGGGGGCTCAATGAGCAGTTCTTC.

The V and J genes are TRBV25-1 and TRBJ2-3; the match to TRBD2 covers 9 bases. Trimming cost V 3 bases and J 6 bases; bases outside gene matches: 10. CDR1 is MGHDK, CDR2 SYGVNS, per germline. There are 16 residues in the CDR3. In DNA, the CDR3 is TGTGCCAGCAGTGAGTGGGCGGGGGGGTATTCGGATACGCAGTATTTT. The encoded protein is CASSEWAGGYSDTQYF.